This TCR beta chain appears in the sequencing data of a study of T cells in lung cancer brain metastases (dated by TCRdb to between 2018 and 2020). Regarding the research as a whole: Of the approximately 20 patients, about 17 had a history of tobacco use, with a median of 40 pack-years. Of the roughly 20 patients, under 19 received no interval therapy between resection of the primary and resection of the metastasis. Median interval between primary and brain metastasis specimen acquisition was about 350 days. In this study, the TCR beta CDR3 repertoires of fully resected primary non-small cell lung cancers were compared with those of paired brain metastases. A cohort of about 20 patients was included, from whom 40 specimens were contributed, with one primary lung lesion and one brain metastasis obtained from each patient. The median age of the patients at first diagnosis was around 58 years, and the group included 9 males and roughly eleven females. The average DNA integrity number was approximately 3.8 in both primary and metastatic specimens, and the two sites did not differ significantly. Points the paper makes about the study in general: Retrieval of the complete infiltrating T cell repertoire may have been prevented by DNA fragmentation in FFPE samples. A significantly larger repertoire fraction was made up by the ten most abundant clones in brain metastases than in primaries, which was suggestive of clonal expansion. It was not possible to control for the effects of preoperative corticosteroids on T cell infiltration in brain metastases. Brain metastases contained significantly fewer unique productive clones than the paired primaries (median roughly 1,600 versus 4,900). Most clones were specific to a single lesion, and overlap between paired lesions was limited (mean Morisita index roughly 0.25).

Each sample received about 2.24 to 5 ug of genomic DNA as input, and the DNA input was kept equal within each pair of samples. TCR beta libraries were built with the immunoSEQ hsTCRbeta Kit using multiplexed V and J gene primers in two PCR steps. Pooled libraries, together with positive and negative controls, were sequenced on an Illumina MiSeq with a 100-cycle paired-end protocol. The original methods were these. Raw data were processed by the immunoSEQ vendor into normalized, annotated TCR beta repertoire reports. Richness was defined as unique clones by nucleotide sequence, with iChao1 and Efron-Thisted estimators extrapolating total richness. Pielou's evenness, Simpson's index, top-ten clone proportional abundance, and Morisita overlap index were used to characterize and compare paired lesions. Sourced from immuneACCESS, this table was stored by TCRdb with only in-frame sequences that have V and J called. A share of the clones is absent; for the studies checked, an unresolved V gene accounts for under half, and the remainder has no known explanation. D and trimming were read from the DNA, whereas the V and J calls and clone size are those reported in that table. The table for this sample lists over a thousand clones; roughly 89% of them were counted only once. Roughly 3.5% of the sample lies in the top ten.

A word on this clone: Its binding antigen is unknown. No much larger clone is present one base from it, and per-base qualities are unavailable.

Patients had resection either for delayed recurrence of a solitary brain metastasis or for synchronous oligometastatic disease. To avoid including cancers other than NSCLC, any patient with a history of multiple malignancies was excluded. Using marked H&E slides as a guide, tumor areas were macrodissected from a few unstained approximately 10 um sections that had been deparaffinized. Every specimen was formalin-fixed and paraffin-embedded (FFPE). The AllPrep DNA/RNA FFPE Kit was used for extraction of genomic DNA. The germline V and J ends show losses of 3 bases and 3 bases respectively, and no gene match explains 2 bases of the junction. The CDR3 contains 13 residues, cysteine and phenylalanine counted. CDR3 DNA only is kept here, 39 bases in frame from base 1. CDR1 and CDR2, looked up from the germline V gene, are SGHNT and YENEEA.

This chain is built from TRBV11-3 and TRBJ2-7, with 7 central nucleotides matching TRBD1. Sequencing was performed on tumor tissue from a brain metastasis. Explained via the paper, the cell subset or site label denotes: paired resected brain metastasis. The sequence was collected from a man between 65 and 85 years old with non-small cell lung cancer that had spread to the brain. The DNA is as follows: TGTGCCAGCAGCTTTCGACAGGGCTACGAGCAGTACTTC. The encoded protein is CASSFRQGYEQYF.